These 19 T cell receptor beta chains came from one sample sequenced in a study of response to subunit inactivated influenza vaccine. MiXCR, applied by TCRdb to the RT-PCR reads, yields one record per CDR3 protein. The data hold 500,000 to 600,000 distinct CDR3 sequences, with 12% to 15% observed a single time. The material sequenced was PBMCs from blood, taken about 12 days after vaccination. The receptors come from a man aged 50 or older who received an inactivated influenza vaccine.

This clonotype showed up just a few times. This chain joins TRBV6-5 and TRBJ2-5; tentatively, D is TRBD2 (7 bases). Trimming cost V 0 bases and J 4 bases, with 9 bases left between them. This CDR3 contains 14 residues. Looked up from germline, CDR1 is MNHEY and CDR2 is SVGAGI. The CDR3 region has the DNA TGTGCCAGCAGTTACTCGAGGGGGGGAGAGACCCAGTACTTC. Translating it yields CASSYSRGGETQYF.

The V gene is TRBV4-1, the J gene TRBJ2-7, with TRBD1 identical over 7 bases. CDR3 length equals 14 residues. The germline gives CDR1 MGHRA, CDR2 YSYEKL. The V segment lost 1 base and the J segment 2 bases; nucleotides outside the gene matches: 2. CDR3 sequence: CASSQGGQAYEQYF. For the CDR3, the DNA is TGCGCCAGCAGCCAAGGCGGACAGGCCTACGAGCAGTACTTC.

The chain is built from TRBV7-8 and TRBJ2-5; 7 nucleotides agree with TRBD2. The germline V gene has CDR1 SGHVS and CDR2 FQNEAQ. V trimming: 4 bases; J trimming: 5 bases; junction bases outside the gene matches: 7. The CDR3 is 14 amino acids. For the CDR3, the DNA is TGTGCCAGCAGCTCCGGACTAGGAATGGAGACCCAGTACTTC. Translation: CASSSGLGMETQYF.

The gene calls are TRBV5-6 and TRBJ2-7, with D possibly being TRBD1 (6 bases). Germline assignment: CDR1 SGHDT and CDR2 YYEEEE. The CDR3 runs to 14 residues. V lost 4 bases and J 0 bases, leaving 11 bases between the germline ends. The CDR3 region has the DNA TGTGCCAGCAGCGACAGGAAGAGCTCCTACGAGCAGTACTTC. This sequence encodes CASSDRKSSYEQYF.

In DNA, the CDR3 is TGTGCCAGCAGAGGGGGACCCCGCCAAGAGACCCAGTACTTC. Protein: CASRGGPRQETQYF. The gene calls are TRBV12-3 or TRBV12-4 and TRBJ2-5, with a tentative D call TRBD1 (6 bases). There are 14 residues in the CDR3. Trimming stripped 6 bases from V and 1 base from J, with 12 bases between.

This clonotype was observed many times. The chain combines TRBV28 with TRBJ2-2; 9 nucleotides align to TRBD1. Per the germline V gene, CDR1 is MDHEN and CDR2 is SYDVKM. The CDR3 is made up of 16 amino acids. Trimming cost V 5 bases and J 4 bases; bases outside gene matches: 8. The CDR3 loop is CASSPPLQGATGELFF. The CDR3 bases are TGTGCCAGCAGTCCGCCCTTACAGGGGGCCACCGGGGAGCTGTTTTTT.

This clonotype was detected a few times. Written as DNA, the CDR3 is TGTGCCAGCAGCTTGAATTCCCTCATGAACACTGAAGCTTTCTTT. This codes for CASSLNSLMNTEAFF. The chain employs TRBV5-6 and TRBJ1-1; no firm D call. This CDR3 comprises 15 residues. Germline assignment: CDR1 SGHDT and CDR2 YYEEEE. V dropped 1 base and J dropped 0 bases, with 10 bases sitting between them.

This clonotype turned up a few times. V and J are TRBV12-3 or TRBV12-4 and TRBJ1-2; TRBD1 might be the D (6 bases). With 3 bases removed from V and 4 bases from J, the gap between germline ends came to 9 bases. There are 13 residues in the CDR3. CDR3 DNA: TGTGCCAGCAGTTTGATACAGGGCTATGGCTACACCTTC. Translation gives CASSLIQGYGYTF.

This clonotype was counted a single time. This chain uses TRBV12-3 or TRBV12-4 with TRBJ2-1, with unresolved D. V was clipped by 6 bases and J by 7 bases, with 16 bases between them. The CDR3 extends over 14 amino acids. CDR3 nucleotides: TGTGCCAGCAGAATAGGTCTCCTAGTAAATGAGCAGTTCTTC. This translates into CASRIGLLVNEQFF.

This clonotype occurred a few times. The chain uses TRBV7-9 and TRBJ1-5; possibly TRBD1 for D (5 bases). Germline lookup yields CDR1 SEHNR and CDR2 FQNEAQ (reference sequence). Trimming took 5 bases from V and 11 from J, leaving 13 bases between them. There are 12 residues in the CDR3. The CDR3 sequence: CASSAGVMAQHF. DNA of the CDR3: TGTGCCAGCAGCGCGGGGGTTATGGCCCAGCATTTT.

The sample holds a few counts of this clonotype. V usage is TRBV10-3 and J usage is TRBJ2-1; 8 bases are shared with TRBD1. The germline V gene has CDR1 ENHRY and CDR2 SYGVKD. The CDR3 contains 14 residues. Germline trimming cut 6 bases from V and 8 bases from J; bases unmatched to any gene: 9. The CDR3 DNA reads as TGTGCCATCAGGGAACAGGGGGGTTCGGATGAGCAGTTCTTC. This translates into CAIREQGGSDEQFF.

A few counts support this clonotype. The V and J genes are TRBV6-2 or TRBV6-3 and TRBJ2-3; 10 positions match TRBD1. CDR1 MNHEY and CDR2 SVGEGT come from the germline V gene. The CDR3 has 16 amino acids. J lost 2 bases, V lost 6 bases, and 8 bases had no gene match. Written as DNA, the CDR3 is TGTGCCAGCAGACCATCCGGGACAGGGGCCACAGATACGCAGTATTTT. Its translation is CASRPSGTGATDTQYF.

This chain uses TRBV6-1 with TRBJ2-5; D is unresolved. This CDR3 has 15 amino acids. V lost 2 bases, J lost 5 bases, and 15 bases lay in between. From germline, CDR1 is MNHNS and CDR2 SASEGT. The CDR3 region has the DNA TGTGCCAGCAGTGAAAGGTTGTCGGCCGGGGAGACCCAGTACTTC. Translation: CASSERLSAGETQYF.

This clonotype was seen ten or more times. This chain uses TRBV12-3 or TRBV12-4 with TRBJ2-5, with 13 bases matching TRBD2. Unmatched junction bases numbered 5, after V lost 6 bases and J lost 1 base. The length of the CDR3 is 16 residues. CDR3 sequence reads: CASSRTSGRGQETQYF. CDR3 sequence (DNA): TGTGCCAGCAGCCGGACTAGCGGGAGAGGCCAAGAGACCCAGTACTTC.

This clonotype was seen a single time. The chain recombines TRBV5-1 with TRBJ2-7; TRBD1 matches 9 bases. V gave up 1 base and J gave up 2 bases; unmatched junction bases: 7. Germline V gene data show CDR1 as SGHRS and CDR2 as YFSETQ. The length of the CDR3 is 16 residues. CDR3 coding DNA: TGCGCCAGCAGCTTGATTGGGACAGGGCATGCCTACGAGCAGTACTTC. Its protein product is CASSLIGTGHAYEQYF.

The chain uses TRBV12-3 or TRBV12-4 and TRBJ1-1; no definite D call. This CDR3 has 15 amino acids. V was trimmed by 6 bases and J by 1 base, leaving 15 bases between them. CDR3 region: CASREDGNKNTEAFF. CDR3 coding DNA: TGTGCCAGCAGAGAGGACGGCAATAAGAACACTGAAGCTTTCTTT.

This clonotype was counted only a few times. One end of the junction is discordant with germline, which a read error may explain. The chain combines TRBV7-2 with TRBJ1-1; D unclear. The CDR3 contains 12 residues. Germline loops: CDR1 SGHTA, CDR2 FQGNSA. CDR3 in amino acids: CASSLDVSEAFF. Written as DNA, the CDR3 is TGTGCCAGCAGTTTAGACGTATCTGAAGCTTTCTTT. The full variable domain, with the rest looked up from reference TRBV7-2 and TRBJ1-1, is GAGVSQSPSNKVTEKGKDVELRCDPISGHTALYWYRQSLGQGLEFLIYFQGNSAPDKSGLPSDRFSAERTGGSVSTLTIQRTQQEDSAVYLCASSLDVSEAFFGQGTRLTVV.

The V call is TRBV20-1, the J call TRBJ2-1, with 7 bases identical to TRBD1. The germline gives CDR1 DFQATT, CDR2 SNEGSKA (reference sequence). V shed 2 bases, J shed 4 bases, and the junction held 11 bases outside the gene matches. This CDR3 spans 16 amino acids. In nucleotides, the CDR3 is TGCAGTGCTAGAAAGTCGGGACAGTCAATATACAATGAGCAGTTCTTC. Translated, it gives CSARKSGQSIYNEQFF.

This rearrangement joins TRBV3-1 to TRBJ1-6, with a weak D call TRBD1 (6 bases). CDR1 is LGHDT, CDR2 YNNKEL, per germline (reference sequence). The V and J ends lost 5 bases and 9 bases respectively, with 17 bases between them. This CDR3 is built from 15 residues. CDR3 sequence: CASSEMDSYGSPLHF. CDR3 sequence (DNA): TGTGCCAGCAGCGAAATGGACAGTTATGGTTCACCCCTCCACTTT.